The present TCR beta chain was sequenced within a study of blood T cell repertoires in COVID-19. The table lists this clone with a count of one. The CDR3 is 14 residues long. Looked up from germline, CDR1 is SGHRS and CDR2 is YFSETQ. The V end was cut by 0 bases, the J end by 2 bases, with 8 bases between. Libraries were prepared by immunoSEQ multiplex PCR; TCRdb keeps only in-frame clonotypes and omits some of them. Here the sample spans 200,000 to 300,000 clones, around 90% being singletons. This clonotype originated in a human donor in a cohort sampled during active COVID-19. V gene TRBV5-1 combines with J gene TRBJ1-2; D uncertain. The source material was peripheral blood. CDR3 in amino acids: CASSLDSGNYGYTF. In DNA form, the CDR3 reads TGCGCCAGCAGCTTGGATAGCGGGAACTATGGCTACACCTTC.